What follows are 17 T cell receptor beta chains derived from one specimen sequenced in a study of blood T cell repertoires in COVID-19. Generated by immunoSEQ multiplex PCR, the TCRdb table keeps only in-frame clones and is missing some. The sample includes some 160,000 clones, 85% to 90% of them seen just once. Material for sequencing was peripheral blood. The receptors shown here come from a woman aged 70-85 years with acute or convalescent COVID-19.

The chain is built from TRBV29-1 and TRBJ1-2; a possible D gene is TRBD1 (6 bases). Per germline, CDR1 SQVTM and CDR2 ANQGSEA. The CDR3 has 15 residues. V was cut by 6 bases and J by 4 bases, with 21 bases left in between. The CDR3 sequence: CSVASRGDFAYGYTF. In DNA, the CDR3 is TGCAGCGTCGCCAGCAGGGGTGATTTCGCCTATGGCTACACCTTC.

The chain has TRBV6-4 and TRBJ2-3; 9 bases match TRBD2. This CDR3 comprises 15 residues. Germline assignment: CDR1 MRHNA and CDR2 SNTAGT. J gave up 4 bases and V 5 bases, and 7 bases lay outside the gene matches. CDR3 in amino acids: CASSMRGGVADTQYF. The DNA of the CDR3 is TGTGCCAGCAGTATGCGGGGGGGCGTAGCAGATACGCAGTATTTT.

The rearrangement links TRBV6-2 or TRBV6-3 to TRBJ2-1, with 9 bases fitting TRBD1. CDR3 length: 21 residues. Germline CDR1 and CDR2: MNHEY and SVGEGT. The V gene end was trimmed by 1 base and the J gene end by 5 bases; junction bases not matched to a gene: 21. As DNA, the CDR3 is TGTGCCAGCAGTTACTTAGGGTCAGTGGGGGACAGGGATTTTCAGGACAATGAGCAGTTCTTC. This gives the protein CASSYLGSVGDRDFQDNEQFF.

This chain uses TRBV5-6 with TRBJ1-3; D might be TRBD1 (6 bases). The CDR3 runs 18 residues. The V gene lost 0 bases and the J gene lost 0 bases, with 16 bases spanning the gap. Germline CDR1 SGHDT, CDR2 YYEEEE. The CDR3 sequence is CASSLGSQGTLSGNTIYF. The CDR3 DNA sequence: TGTGCCAGCAGCTTGGGGTCCCAGGGGACCCTCTCTGGAAACACCATATATTTT. The full variable domain, in which reference TRBV5-6 and TRBJ1-3 provide the parts outside the CDR3, is DAGVTQSPTHLIKTRGQQVTLRCSPKSGHDTVSWYQQALGQGPQFIFQYYEEEERQRGNFPDRFSGHQFPNYSSELNVNALLLGDSALYLCASSLGSQGTLSGNTIYFGEGSWLTVV.

V usage is TRBV7-8 and J usage is TRBJ1-3; perhaps TRBD1 as D (5 bases). Germline-derived CDR1 and CDR2 are SGHVS and FQNEAQ. CDR3 size: 18 residues. V was shortened by 4 bases and J by 0 bases, with 19 bases between the two germline ends. In DNA, the CDR3 is TGTGCCAGCAGCTCCCATGAGAGGACACCGAGCTCTGGAAACACCATATATTTT. It yields the protein CASSSHERTPSSGNTIYF.

CDR3 bases: TGTGCCAGCAGCATAAGCCTAGCGGGTGAGCAGTTCTTC. Its translation: CASSISLAGEQFF. This chain joins TRBV5-6 and TRBJ2-1; 8 bases line up with TRBD2. The J segment lost 9 bases and the V segment lost 4 bases, leaving 6 bases of the junction unmatched. The germline CDR1 and CDR2 sequences are SGHDT and YYEEEE. The CDR3 spans 13 residues.

CDR3 amino acids: CASSRWAGTSFDNEQFF. CDR3 in DNA: TGCGCCAGCAGCCGCTGGGCCGGGACTAGTTTTGACAATGAGCAGTTCTTC. The rearrangement joins TRBV4-3 to TRBJ2-1; 8 nucleotides line up with TRBD2. With V trimmed by 4 bases and J by 5 bases, 13 bases remained unmatched. Looked up from germline, CDR1 is LGHNA and CDR2 is YSLEER. The CDR3 extends over 17 amino acids.

This sequence joins TRBV6-2 or TRBV6-3 and TRBJ2-7, with 10 nucleotides matching TRBD2. V was clipped by 4 bases and J by 2 bases; unmatched bases: 14. This CDR3 comprises 18 residues. CDR1 and CDR2 (germline): MNHEY, SVGEGT. The CDR3 is CASSSTLAGVSVPYEQYF. The DNA of the CDR3 is TGTGCCAGCAGTTCCACCCTAGCGGGAGTCTCTGTCCCCTACGAGCAGTACTTC.

The V call is TRBV9, the J call TRBJ1-3; TRBD1 matches at 7 bases. The V gene end was trimmed by 4 bases and the J gene end by 1 base; junction bases not matched to a gene: 5. This CDR3 is built from 15 residues. Germline assignment: CDR1 SGDLS and CDR2 YYNGEE. The CDR3 bases are TGTGCCAGCAGCACAACAGGGGATTCTGGAAACACCATATATTTT. Protein product: CASSTTGDSGNTIYF.

The CDR3 DNA is TGCAGCGTTCTACTAGCGGGACGCTACGAGCAGTACTTC. Translated: CSVLLAGRYEQYF. The genes are TRBV29-1 and TRBJ2-7, with 10 bases fitting TRBD2. Germline CDR1 and CDR2: SQVTM and ANQGSEA. V shed 5 bases and J 3 bases; nucleotides not matched to a gene: 4. The CDR3 loop spans 13 amino acids.

CDR3 DNA: TGTGCTAGTGGTTCGACACCCTTATCCACTGAAGCTTTCTTT. This translates into CASGSTPLSTEAFF. This chain joins TRBV12-5 and TRBJ1-1; D uncertain. Deletions cut 4 bases from V and 4 bases from J, with 13 bases between. This CDR3 is 14 amino acids long. From germline, CDR1 is LGHNT and CDR2 FRNRAP.

The rearrangement uses TRBV6-1 and TRBJ2-1; no clear D. The germline V gene has CDR1 MNHNS and CDR2 SASEGT. Trimming cost V 3 bases and J 2 bases, with 8 bases left between them. This CDR3 comprises 14 residues. In DNA form, the CDR3 reads TGTGCCAGCAGTGATTTGGCCACCTACAATGAGCAGTTCTTC. This gives the protein CASSDLATYNEQFF.

The gene calls are TRBV6-1 and TRBJ1-5; D ambiguous. V was clipped by 2 bases and J by 4 bases, with 12 bases between them. CDR1 MNHNS and CDR2 SASEGT come from the germline V gene. This CDR3 spans 15 amino acids. This CDR3 is CASSEWWGGNQPQHF. Written as DNA, the CDR3 is TGTGCCAGCAGTGAATGGTGGGGAGGTAATCAGCCCCAGCATTTT.

Written as DNA, the CDR3 is TGCGCCAGCAGCCCGAGAGCGGGGGGGCTCTACGAGCAGTACTTC. As protein: CASSPRAGGLYEQYF. The rearrangement links TRBV4-1 to TRBJ2-7, with 10 bases aligning to TRBD2. V dropped 4 bases and J dropped 3; count of bases not matched to a gene: 6. The CDR3 has 15 amino acids. In germline, CDR1 is MGHRA, CDR2 YSYEKL.

The chain employs TRBV5-1 and TRBJ2-5; the D gene is possibly TRBD2 (7 bases). This CDR3 comprises 16 residues. Germline values: CDR1 SGHRS, CDR2 YFSETQ. Between the trimmed V and J ends, which lost 0 bases and 4 bases, there was a span of 16 bases. DNA for the CDR3: TGCGCCAGCAGCTTGGCCGGCGGGGGCCGGGGAGAGACCCAGTACTTC. As protein: CASSLAGGGRGETQYF.

V and J are TRBV18 and TRBJ1-1; 9 bases are shared with TRBD1. V dropped 2 bases and J dropped 5; count of bases not matched to a gene: 9. This CDR3 is 16 amino acids long. Germline values: CDR1 KGHSH, CDR2 LQKENI. CDR3 region: CASSPNPGTGRTEAFF. The CDR3 region has the DNA TGTGCCAGCTCACCAAACCCCGGGACAGGGAGAACTGAAGCTTTCTTT. The full variable domain, rest sourced from reference TRBV18 and TRBJ1-1, is NAGVMQNPRHLVRRRGQEARLRCSPMKGHSHVYWYRQLPEEGLKFMVYLQKENIIDESGMPKERFSAEFPKEGPSILRIQQVVRGDSAAYFCASSPNPGTGRTEAFFGQGTRLTVV.

The V gene is TRBV30, the J gene TRBJ2-2; 11 positions match TRBD2. The CDR3 has 18 residues. J was trimmed by 2 bases and V by 3 bases; bases with no gene match: 11. Germline V lookup: CDR1 GTSNPN, CDR2 SVGIG (reference sequence). CDR3 residues: CAWSGGRTSGSNTGELFF. The CDR3 region has the DNA TGTGCCTGGAGCGGGGGAAGAACTAGCGGGAGTAACACCGGGGAGCTGTTTTTT.